This T cell receptor beta chain came from a study of beta chain features in type 1 diabetes. The ends were cut back, 1 base at V and 0 bases at J, with 13 bases in the middle. Germline V gene lookup returns CDR1 SGHDT and CDR2 YYEEEE. The CDR3 is 16 residues long. A remark on this clone: The antigen remains undetermined.

Reverse transcription of all isolated RNA meant that expressed TCRB transcripts were sequenced. The protocol was immunoSEQ multiplex PCR, while the TCRdb copy is restricted to in-frame clones and leaves out a portion. This table has approximately 600,000 clones, around 11% appearing once. Notes on the study in general: Individuals with type 1 diabetes displayed fewer insertions and more deletions at VDJ junctions. Type 1 diabetes patients had TCRB CDR3s that were shorter (moderately but significantly so) in all four CD4+ subsets.

The sequencing sample was made of naive CD4+ T cells from blood. The V call is TRBV5-6, the J call TRBJ1-1, with D maybe TRBD1 (5 bases). This TCR came from a young man with type 1 diabetes. The CDR3 nucleotides are TGTGCCAGCAGCTTGCGGCCAGGGAATTTGAACACTGAAGCTTTCTTT. This sequence encodes CASSLRPGNLNTEAFF.